This TCR beta chain was recovered during a study of T-cell reconstitution after alpha-beta-depleted transplantation in children. Unique molecular identifiers featured in how the TCRbeta library was prepared. TCRdb passed the PCR reads through MiXCR, listing each CDR3 protein once. The table has about 400,000 distinct CDR3 sequences, 20% seen once. The table lists this clonotype with a few counts. The TCR comes from a human donor who donated a stem cell graft to a child with acute myeloid leukemia. The sequencing here drew on PBMCs from the stem cell graft donor, taken from the stem cell graft.

CDR3 nucleotide sequence: TGTGCCAGCAGTATACAGGGGGCCGGGGAGCTGTTTTTT. Amino acids: CASSIQGAGELFF. The chain carries TRBV12-3 or TRBV12-4 and TRBJ2-2; 8 bases are a match to TRBD1. This CDR3 comprises 13 residues. J lost 6 bases, V lost 5 bases, and 2 bases had no gene match.